What follows are 13 T cell receptor beta chains derived from one specimen sequenced in a study of CD8+ T cells in alopecia areata. cDNA serving as the sequencing template came from extracted, reverse transcribed RNA. Using immunoSEQ multiplex PCR, the repertoire was profiled, and TCRdb retains in-frame clones only, with some absent. The repertoire holds 200,000 to 250,000 clones, with about two thirds as singletons. The specimen was CD4+ T cells sorted from blood, collected at week 0. These receptors were taken from a human donor with alopecia areata.

This clone showed up just a few times. The chain is built from TRBV5-1 and TRBJ2-4; D unresolved. The V gene lost 0 bases and the J gene lost 8 bases, with 18 bases spanning the gap. Germline-derived CDR1 and CDR2 are SGHRS and YFSETQ. This CDR3 contains 16 residues. This chain's CDR3 is CASSLGRIRNGDIQYF. In DNA, the CDR3 is TGCGCCAGCAGCTTGGGACGGATACGGAATGGGGACATTCAGTACTTC.

Points on this clone: A junction end diverges from the germline sequence, so it may reflect a read error. The gene calls are TRBV5-6 and TRBJ2-5; D is undetermined. This CDR3 is built from 14 residues. Germline V lookup: CDR1 SGHDT, CDR2 YYEEEE. DNA for the CDR3: TGTGCCAGCAGCTTGAGAGTTTCCCAAGAGTCCCAGTACTTC. Amino acids: CASSLRVSQESQYF.

The chain is built from TRBV30 and TRBJ2-2; D not resolved. The V and J ends lost 2 bases and 5 bases respectively, with 9 bases between them. Germline CDR1 GTSNPN, CDR2 SVGIG (reference sequence). The CDR3 totals 13 residues. CDR3 DNA: TGTGCCTGGAGTCCTACAGTAACCGGGGAGCTGTTTTTT. This sequence encodes CAWSPTVTGELFF.

In this sample, this clone turned up a few times. This chain links TRBV14 with TRBJ1-1; D remains ambiguous. V was shortened by 0 bases and J by 3 bases, with 11 bases between the two germline ends. The CDR3 has 15 amino acids. Germline V gene data show CDR1 as SGHDN and CDR2 as FVKESK. The DNA of the CDR3 is TGTGCCAGCAGCCAAGATCCGAGGAGTGACACTGAAGCTTTCTTT. Its protein product is CASSQDPRSDTEAFF.

This chain joins TRBV30 and TRBJ1-1; weak D call: TRBD1 (6 bases). The CDR3 covers 13 residues. Germline CDR1 GTSNPN, CDR2 SVGIG (reference sequence). Trimming removed 2 bases at V and 4 bases at J, with 11 bases between. CDR3: CAWSKGGTTEAFF. The CDR3 bases are TGTGCCTGGAGTAAGGGGGGGACCACTGAAGCTTTCTTT.

V is TRBV29-1 and J is TRBJ2-7; the D call may be TRBD1 or TRBD2 (5 bases each). Germline V gene sequence: CDR1 SQVTM, CDR2 ANQGSEA. V lost 4 bases, J lost 6 bases, and 13 bases lay in between. This CDR3 spans 12 amino acids. In nucleotides, the CDR3 is TGCAGCGTTGGGGGTGGGACGGCCGAGCAGTACTTC. Residues: CSVGGGTAEQYF.

This sequence joins TRBV30 and TRBJ1-6; D ambiguous. This CDR3 has 13 residues. Trimming pared 6 bases from V and 7 bases from J, leaving 13 bases between. In germline, CDR1 is GTSNPN, CDR2 SVGIG (reference sequence). The CDR3 DNA is TGTGCCTGCGCCGGGAGCTTCAATTCACCCCTCCACTTT. Amino acids: CACAGSFNSPLHF.

In this sample, this clone turned up a few times. The chain employs TRBV29-1 and TRBJ2-2; tentative D call: TRBD1 (6 bases). Germline V gene data show CDR1 as SQVTM and CDR2 as ANQGSEA. The CDR3 consists of 13 residues. The V and J ends lost 2 bases and 8 bases respectively, with 12 bases between them. The DNA for the CDR3 is TGCAGCGTTGAACAGGGGAATATGGGGGAGCTGTTTTTT. It codes for CSVEQGNMGELFF.

This clone was seen a handful of times. Distinct nucleotide sequences in the sample also encode this CDR3. The chain links TRBV29-1 to TRBJ2-5; TRBD2 matches 10 bases. Germline trimming cut 6 bases from V and 5 bases from J; bases unmatched to any gene: 3. CDR3 length: 12 amino acids. Per the germline V gene, CDR1 is SQVTM and CDR2 is ANQGSEA. Here the CDR3 reads CSVLAGSETQYF. Written as DNA, the CDR3 is TGCAGCGTACTAGCGGGGAGTGAGACCCAGTACTTC.

The chain is built from TRBV29-1 and TRBJ2-1; no reliable D call. Germline V gives CDR1 SQVTM, CDR2 ANQGSEA. V lost 7 bases and J lost 5, with 6 bases in between. The CDR3 length is 10 residues. The CDR3 DNA sequence: TGCAGCGCGGGCAACAATGAGCAGTTCTTC. This sequence encodes CSAGNNEQFF.

The chain uses TRBV29-1 and TRBJ2-7, with 7 bases matching TRBD1. Losses at the gene ends were 1 base for V and 5 bases for J; bases not matched to a gene: 5. Germline V gene lookup returns CDR1 SQVTM and CDR2 ANQGSEA. This CDR3 has 13 residues. CDR3 loop: CSVEGGGSDEQYF. The CDR3 bases are TGCAGCGTTGAAGGAGGGGGCTCTGACGAGCAGTACTTC.

As DNA, the CDR3 is TGTGCCACCAGCAGAGATCGGAACGGAATCTTGGCAGATACGCAGTATTTT. Translated, it gives CATSRDRNGILADTQYF. The J gene is TRBJ2-3, the V gene TRBV15; no firm D call. Trimming cost V 0 bases and J 4 bases, with 17 bases left between them. Germline V gene sequence: CDR1 LNHNV, CDR2 YYDKDF (reference sequence). This CDR3 is built from 17 residues.

The chain combines TRBV28 with TRBJ1-1, with D maybe TRBD1 (5 bases). The CDR3 is 15 residues long. Germline V gene lookup returns CDR1 MDHEN and CDR2 SYDVKM. V was trimmed by 5 bases and J by 1 base, leaving 14 bases between them. CDR3 in DNA: TGTGCCAGCAGTCAAAGGGGACTCCCGAACACTGAAGCTTTCTTT. Translated: CASSQRGLPNTEAFF.